These 29 T cell receptor beta chains originate from one sample sequenced in a study of T-cell memory formation after mild COVID-19. TCRdb reanalysed the 5' RACE reads using MiXCR and keeps one entry per CDR3 protein. The repertoire holds just over 200,000 distinct CDR3 sequences, with more than 8% as singletons. Specimen: PBMCs or a T cell subset sorted from them (not recorded which). The receptors originated from a man between 18 and 35 years old who had mild COVID-19 (a few samples of this study predate the infection). Cell type and time point are not known.

This clonotype was detected ten times or more. J is TRBJ2-1 and V is TRBV12-3 or TRBV12-4; TRBD2 agrees at 13 bases. The CDR3 runs to 13 residues. The J segment lost 7 bases and the V segment lost 9 bases, leaving 3 bases of the junction unmatched. CDR3 in DNA: TGTGCCAGAACTAGCGGGGGGGCTAATGAGCAGTTCTTC. Protein sequence: CARTSGGANEQFF.

This clonotype was detected a few times. The V and J genes are TRBV7-9 and TRBJ1-5, with TRBD1 as a possible D gene (5 bases). The CDR3 runs to 14 residues. From germline, CDR1 is SEHNR and CDR2 FQNEAQ (reference sequence). V lost 5 bases and J lost 5, with 13 bases in between. The CDR3 loop reads CASSQGGADQPQHF. DNA for the CDR3: TGTGCCAGCAGCCAAGGAGGGGCAGATCAGCCCCAGCATTTT.

The chain has TRBV20-1 and TRBJ2-1; 8 bases line up with TRBD1. J was trimmed by 1 base and V by 6 bases; bases with no gene match: 8. This CDR3 is built from 15 residues. CDR1 is DFQATT, CDR2 SNEGSKA, per germline (reference sequence). The CDR3 spells CSASPRTGSYNEQFF. As DNA, the CDR3 is TGCAGTGCAAGCCCCAGGACAGGGTCCTACAATGAGCAGTTCTTC.

In its sample, this clonotype was seen a few times. This sequence joins TRBV7-2 and TRBJ2-5, with D perhaps TRBD1 or TRBD2 (5 bases each). V lost 4 bases and J 7 bases, leaving 13 bases between the germline ends. Germline CDR1 SGHTA, CDR2 FQGNSA. CDR3 length equals 13 residues. CDR3 DNA: TGTGCCAGCAGCTCCGGGGACGGGTGGACCCAGTACTTC. Translated: CASSSGDGWTQYF.

This chain links TRBV12-3 or TRBV12-4 with TRBJ2-3; D might be TRBD1 or TRBD2, each matching 6 bases. The V gene lost 4 bases and the J gene lost 8 bases, with 16 bases spanning the gap. This CDR3 spans 14 amino acids. The CDR3 DNA follows: TGTGCCAGCAGTTGGGGGGCGTCGGTCCTTACGCAGTATTTT. Translating gives CASSWGASVLTQYF.

This clonotype was detected only a few times. The chain is built from TRBV6-2 or TRBV6-3 and TRBJ1-6; possible D gene TRBD1, 6 bases. The V end was cut by 7 bases, the J end by 9 bases, with 16 bases between. The germline gives CDR1 MNHEY, CDR2 SVGEGT. The CDR3 extends over 14 amino acids. This chain's CDR3 is CASTLGQSASPLHF. The CDR3 nucleotides are TGTGCCAGCACGCTAGGACAGTCCGCTTCACCCCTCCACTTT.

This clonotype was counted a few times. This chain links TRBV12-3 or TRBV12-4 with TRBJ1-4; 10 nucleotides agree with TRBD1. V was pared by 7 bases and J by 1 base, with 12 bases of the junction left unmatched. This CDR3 is 18 amino acids long. The CDR3 region is CASTLQTGGRITNEKLFF. CDR3 DNA: TGTGCCAGCACTCTTCAGACAGGGGGCAGGATAACTAATGAAAAACTGTTTTTT.

This clonotype was recorded a few times. The rearrangement uses TRBV11-1 and TRBJ2-1, with D unclear. CDR3 size: 14 residues. Trimming took 1 base from V and 4 from J, leaving 8 bases between them. Germline values: CDR1 SGHAT, CDR2 FQDESV (reference sequence). The CDR3 DNA follows: TGTGCCAGCAGCTTAGATTCGCTATACAATGAGCAGTTCTTC. It codes for CASSLDSLYNEQFF. Together with reference TRBV11-1 and TRBJ2-1, the CDR3 gives the full variable domain: EAEVAQSPRYKITEKSQAVAFWCDPISGHATLYWYRQILGQGPELLVQFQDESVVDDSQLPKDRFSAERLKGVDSTLKIQPAELGDSAMYLCASSLDSLYNEQFFGPGTRLTVL.

The V and J genes are TRBV28 and TRBJ2-1; TRBD2 agrees at 7 bases. The CDR3 totals 14 residues. Germline V gene sequence: CDR1 MDHEN, CDR2 SYDVKM. The V and J ends lost 8 bases and 1 base, in that order; junction bases with no gene match: 5. The CDR3 reads CASGSAGSYNEQFF. The CDR3 bases are TGTGCCAGCGGATCAGCGGGGTCCTACAATGAGCAGTTCTTC.

This clonotype occurred many times. The rearrangement joins TRBV20-1 to TRBJ2-1, with 8 bases fitting TRBD2. J lost 7 bases, V lost 7 bases, and 3 bases had no gene match. The CDR3 length is 11 residues. The V gene's germline CDR1 is DFQATT and CDR2 SNEGSKA (reference sequence). The CDR3 protein is CSVERGNEQFF. As DNA, the CDR3 is TGCAGTGTTGAGCGGGGGAATGAGCAGTTCTTC.

The V gene is TRBV18, the J gene TRBJ1-5; D is possibly TRBD1 (5 bases). V was pared by 2 bases and J by 3 bases, with 8 bases between. In germline, CDR1 is KGHSH, CDR2 LQKENI. The CDR3 length is 14 residues. This CDR3 is CASSPTGVNQPQHF. The CDR3 DNA is TGTGCCAGCTCACCAACGGGGGTCAATCAGCCCCAGCATTTT.

The sample holds many counts of this clonotype. This chain links TRBV7-9 with TRBJ1-1, with D uncertain. The CDR3 loop spans 14 amino acids. CDR1 SEHNR and CDR2 FQNEAQ come from the germline V gene (reference sequence). Trimming took off 1 base at V and 1 base at J, with 7 bases between the two ends. CDR3 bases: TGTGCCAGCAGCTTAGGAACTTCGAACACTGAAGCTTTCTTT. Its protein product is CASSLGTSNTEAFF.

A note on this clonotype: The junction departs from the called germline gene at one end, perhaps through a read error. The J gene is TRBJ2-3, the V gene TRBV18; 8 bases fit TRBD1. From germline, CDR1 is KGHSH and CDR2 LQKENI. This CDR3 is 15 amino acids long. CDR3 DNA: TGTGCCAGCTCACCCCAGGGGGCCAGCACATATACGCAGTATTTT. This codes for CASSPQGASTYTQYF.

This clonotype has a count of ten or more. The chain carries TRBV4-1 and TRBJ1-5; D is uncertain. CDR1 is MGHRA and CDR2 is YSYEKL in the germline V gene. V was pared by 1 base and J by 6 bases, with 10 bases between. CDR3 length: 14 amino acids. CDR3 loop: CASSQALEGQPQHF. In DNA, the CDR3 is TGCGCCAGCAGCCAAGCCTTGGAGGGTCAGCCCCAGCATTTT.

This clonotype was observed a few times. This sequence joins TRBV6-6 and TRBJ2-7, with a tentative D call TRBD2 (6 bases). Trimming shortened V by 6 bases and J by 5 bases, and 17 bases separated the two germline ends. Germline lookup yields CDR1 MNHNY and CDR2 SVGAGI (reference sequence). This CDR3 has 14 residues. Here the CDR3 DNA reads TGTGCCAGCAGGGAGACTAGGGAGCACCACGAGCAGTACTTC. Its protein product is CASRETREHHEQYF.

This clonotype was counted only a few times. J is TRBJ1-4 and V is TRBV7-2, with D uncertain. The CDR3 is 13 amino acids. CDR1 SGHTA and CDR2 FQGNSA come from the germline V gene. V lost 1 base and J 7 bases, leaving 7 bases between the germline ends. This CDR3 reads CASSLGGGEKLFF. CDR3 bases: TGTGCCAGCAGCTTAGGGGGTGGTGAAAAACTGTTTTTT.

This clonotype was counted at least ten times. J is TRBJ2-3 and V is TRBV6-5; D unclear. V was trimmed by 5 bases and J by 2 bases, leaving 5 bases between them. The V gene's germline CDR1 is MNHEY and CDR2 SVGAGI. The CDR3 is 12 residues long. The CDR3: CASSRDTDTQYF. CDR3 DNA: TGTGCCAGCAGTAGGGACACAGATACGCAGTATTTT.

V is TRBV27 and J is TRBJ1-5; 8 bases map to TRBD1. J gave up 2 bases and V 5 bases, and 8 bases lay outside the gene matches. This CDR3 has 16 residues. Germline V gives CDR1 MNHEY, CDR2 SMNVEV (reference sequence). CDR3 amino acids: CASSPPPGGGNQPQHF. The CDR3 coding sequence is TGTGCCAGCAGTCCGCCCCCAGGGGGCGGCAATCAGCCCCAGCATTTT.

A few counts support this clonotype. This chain joins TRBV5-5 and TRBJ1-2; 7 bases agree with TRBD1. The CDR3 is 14 residues long. Germline lookup yields CDR1 SGHKS and CDR2 YYEKEE (reference sequence). V dropped 4 bases and J dropped 3; count of bases not matched to a gene: 6. This CDR3 is CASSGQVGDYGYTF. Written as DNA, the CDR3 is TGTGCCAGCAGCGGACAGGTCGGAGACTATGGCTACACCTTC.

This clonotype was counted between two and nine times. The chain links TRBV7-9 to TRBJ2-5; TRBD2 agrees at 11 bases. Germline lookup yields CDR1 SEHNR and CDR2 FQNEAQ (reference sequence). V dropped 5 bases and J dropped 5; count of bases not matched to a gene: 4. The CDR3 has 14 amino acids. The CDR3 loop reads CASSRLAGFETQYF. The DNA of the CDR3 is TGTGCCAGCAGCCGACTAGCGGGGTTCGAGACCCAGTACTTC.

The chain recombines TRBV5-1 with TRBJ2-1, with D perhaps TRBD2 (6 bases). The germline V and J ends were trimmed by 7 bases and 5 bases, with 13 bases remaining between them. The germline V gene has CDR1 SGHRS and CDR2 YFSETQ. The CDR3 is 13 residues long. CDR3 protein: CASATGTHNEQFF. CDR3 nucleotide sequence: TGCGCCAGCGCGACCGGGACTCACAATGAGCAGTTCTTC.

This clonotype was counted at least ten times. V usage is TRBV30 and J usage is TRBJ1-6, with no clear D. Trimming cost V 1 base and J 10 bases, with 14 bases left between them. The CDR3 contains 14 residues. Germline V gene lookup returns CDR1 GTSNPN and CDR2 SVGIG (reference sequence). The CDR3 DNA is TGTGCCTGGAGTGCCCGGGATTTAGGGTCACCCCTCCACTTT. Protein: CAWSARDLGSPLHF.

This clonotype was observed a handful of times. J is TRBJ2-4 and V is TRBV4-2; 7 bases line up with TRBD2. J was trimmed by 3 bases and V by 1 base; bases with no gene match: 3. CDR1 is LGHNA and CDR2 is YNFKEQ in the germline V gene. The CDR3 spans 15 residues. CDR3 loop: CASSQGTGGKNIQYF. DNA of the CDR3: TGTGCCAGCAGCCAAGGGACGGGGGGCAAAAACATTCAGTACTTC.

The chain uses TRBV2 and TRBJ2-7, with 7 bases lining up with TRBD2. The V gene end was trimmed by 7 bases and the J gene end by 3 bases; junction bases not matched to a gene: 6. This CDR3 has 13 amino acids. The germline V gene has CDR1 SNHLY and CDR2 FYNNEI. CDR3 coding DNA: TGTGCCAGCACGACAGCGGGGATCTACGAGCAGTACGTC. It specifies CASTTAGIYEQYV.

This clonotype was picked up many times. This chain joins TRBV7-9 and TRBJ1-5; D gene unclear. CDR1 and CDR2 (germline): SEHNR, FQNEAQ (reference sequence). This CDR3 has 13 amino acids. V dropped 2 bases and J dropped 2 bases, with 4 bases sitting between them. The CDR3 DNA follows: TGTGCCAGCAGCTTATCACGCAATCAGCCCCAGCATTTT. This gives the protein CASSLSRNQPQHF.

This clonotype was counted a few times. The CDR3, as DNA: TGTGCCAGCAGTTTACAAGTGGGGGAAGATACGCAGTATTTT. Translating gives CASSLQVGEDTQYF. The chain has TRBV12-3 or TRBV12-4 and TRBJ2-3; D is possibly TRBD1 or TRBD2 (5 bases each). The CDR3 totals 14 residues. V dropped 2 bases and J dropped 5 bases, with 11 bases sitting between them.

The chain couples TRBV12-3 or TRBV12-4 to TRBJ1-1; D gene unclear. This CDR3 has 15 residues. Trimming left V 2 bases short and J 0 bases short, with 10 bases between. The CDR3 reads CASSLNSGMNTEAFF. The CDR3 coding sequence is TGTGCCAGCAGTTTAAACAGCGGCATGAACACTGAAGCTTTCTTT.

In this sample, this clonotype turned up a few times. The chain couples TRBV2 to TRBJ1-1; tentatively, D is TRBD1 (6 bases). Trimming stripped 5 bases from V and 4 bases from J, with 20 bases between. The CDR3 sequence is 16 residues long. CDR1 and CDR2 (germline): SNHLY, FYNNEI. The DNA for the CDR3 is TGTGCCAGCAGTCCCAGGAGCACAGGGACGGGCACTGAAGCTTTCTTT. Protein: CASSPRSTGTGTEAFF. The complete variable domain, with remaining parts taken from reference TRBV2 and TRBJ1-1, reads EPEVTQTPSHQVTQMGQEVILRCVPISNHLYFYWYRQILGQKVEFLVSFYNNEISEKSEIFDDQFSVERPDGSNFTLKIRSTKLEDSAMYFCASSPRSTGTGTEAFFGQGTRLTVV.

The rearrangement joins TRBV20-1 to TRBJ2-7; possible D gene TRBD2, 6 bases. The germline V gene encodes CDR1 DFQATT and CDR2 SNEGSKA (reference sequence). The CDR3 is made up of 14 amino acids. Trimming pared 0 bases from V and 3 bases from J, leaving 12 bases between. The CDR3 DNA follows: TGCAGTGCTAGAGATCTCCGGGGGATCTACGAGCAGTACTTC. Encoded protein: CSARDLRGIYEQYF.